This T cell receptor beta chain is from a study of T-cell memory formation after mild COVID-19. This clonotype occurred a few times. Its antigen is still unknown. Study results and limitations: Clones contracting across day 15 to 85 had a balanced CD4/CD8 profile; later expanding clones leaned CD4+. Some clones that responded turned up in pre-infection memory, which suggests that cross-reactive memory joined in. Shrinking CD4+ clones resided mostly in CM and EM, and CD8+ ones in EMRA.

Trimming shortened V by 1 base and J by 2 bases, and 9 bases separated the two germline ends. Germline assignment: CDR1 SGHVS and CDR2 FQNEAQ. There are 14 residues in the CDR3. TCRdb called the 5' RACE reads again in MiXCR, with one record for every CDR3 protein. The data contain about 180,000 distinct CDR3 sequences, approximately 16% of them seen just once; the ten biggest clones take up about 1.9%. The TCR comes from an adult woman who had mild COVID-19 (a few samples of this study predate the infection). Cell type and time point are not known. Sequencing input: PBMCs or a T cell subset sorted from them (not recorded which). The rearrangement joins TRBV7-8 to TRBJ2-7; no clear D gene. The CDR3 DNA follows: TGTGCCAGCAGCTTAGTCGACGGCGCCTACGAGCAGTACTTC. Translating it yields CASSLVDGAYEQYF.